This TCR beta chain was captured by sequencing in a study of cytomegalovirus exposure and HLA in healthy donors. Vbeta (60) and Jbeta (13) primers were used in the PCR. Profiling relied on immunoSEQ multiplex PCR, and the TCRdb table lists in-frame clones only, not all of them. This table holds just over 150,000 clones, 80% to 90% found once. This clone was detected only a few times. The V gene's germline CDR1 is MDHEN and CDR2 SYDVKM. The CDR3 is made up of 16 amino acids. V lost 5 bases and J 3 bases, leaving 19 bases between the germline ends. The TCR comes from a man younger than 30 in good health and CMV-seronegative. The V and J genes are TRBV28 and TRBJ1-2, with D possibly TRBD1 on 5 matching bases. Sequencing was carried out using PBMCs. CDR3 in DNA: TGTGCCAGCAGTCCTACGGGACTCCGGGAGGACTATGGCTACACCTTC. Protein: CASSPTGLREDYGYTF.